The following is a T cell receptor (beta chain) sequence with its context. Its antigen is not identified. The data are from a study of cytomegalovirus exposure and HLA in healthy donors. Whole-study results and caveats: In a later analysis, V- and J-gene trimming of beta chains associated with a DCLRE1C missense variant, replicated independently. It was approximately 170 TCR beta chains that were listed as cytomegalovirus-associated.

The CDR3 has 17 amino acids. The ends were cut back, 6 bases at V and 2 bases at J, with 17 bases in the middle. Germline CDR1 and CDR2: MDHEN and SYDVKM. With 60 Vbeta and 13 Jbeta primers, the PCR was carried out. Repertoires were generated with immunoSEQ multiplex PCR, while TCRdb's copy carries only in-frame clones and drops some. This sample's table reports 90,000 to 100,000 clones. The chain links TRBV28 to TRBJ1-6; possible D gene TRBD1, 6 bases. The source is a woman aged 25-40 years in good health and CMV-seronegative. The sequenced sample consisted of PBMCs. CDR3: CASSPAGGATYNSPLHF. In DNA form, the CDR3 reads TGTGCCAGCAGCCCTGCGGGGGGCGCTACCTATAATTCACCCCTCCACTTT. Together with reference TRBV28 and TRBJ1-6, the CDR3 gives the full variable domain: DVKVTQSSRYLVKRTGEKVFLECVQDMDHENMFWYRQDPGLGLRLIYFSYDVKMKEKGDIPEGYSVSREKKERFSLILESASTNQTSMYLCASSPAGGATYNSPLHFGNGTRLTVT.